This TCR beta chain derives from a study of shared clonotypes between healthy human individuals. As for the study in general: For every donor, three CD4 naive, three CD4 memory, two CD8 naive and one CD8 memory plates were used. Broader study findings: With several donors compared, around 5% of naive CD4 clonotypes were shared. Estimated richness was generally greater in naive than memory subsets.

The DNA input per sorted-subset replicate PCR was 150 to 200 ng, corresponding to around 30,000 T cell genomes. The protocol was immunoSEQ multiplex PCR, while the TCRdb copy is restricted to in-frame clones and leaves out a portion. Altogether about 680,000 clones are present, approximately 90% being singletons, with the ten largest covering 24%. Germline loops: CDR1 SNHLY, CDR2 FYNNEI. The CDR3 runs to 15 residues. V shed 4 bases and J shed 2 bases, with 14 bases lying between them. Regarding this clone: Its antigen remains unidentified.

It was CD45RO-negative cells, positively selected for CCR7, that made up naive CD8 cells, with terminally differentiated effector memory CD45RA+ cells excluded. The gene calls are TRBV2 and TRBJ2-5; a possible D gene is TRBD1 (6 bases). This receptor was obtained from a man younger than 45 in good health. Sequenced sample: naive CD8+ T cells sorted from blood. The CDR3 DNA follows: TGTGCCAGCAGTGGATTAGGACAGAAACAAGAGACCCAGTACTTC. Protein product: CASSGLGQKQETQYF.